Sequencing of this T cell receptor beta chain was carried out in a study of response to subunit inactivated influenza vaccine. CDR3 length equals 13 residues. Germline V gives CDR1 KGHDR, CDR2 SFDVKD. V was shortened by 3 bases and J by 8 bases, with 10 bases between the two germline ends. A few counts support this clonotype. TCRdb re-derived calls from the RT-PCR reads in MiXCR, one entry per CDR3 protein. The repertoire holds under 500,000 distinct CDR3 sequences, with approximately 11% as singletons. The specimen was PBMCs from blood, collected 35 to 45 days after vaccination. V gene TRBV24-1 combines with J gene TRBJ2-1; D remains ambiguous. This receptor was obtained from a man aged 45 to 65 who received an inactivated influenza vaccine. CDR3 sequence reads: CATSDLSRDEQFF. The CDR3 DNA sequence: TGTGCCACCAGTGATCTTAGCCGGGATGAGCAGTTCTTC.